These 20 T cell receptor beta chains came from one sample sequenced in a study of identical twins. One entry per CDR3 protein results from TCRdb running MiXCR on the 5' RACE reads. This table has fewer than 550,000 distinct CDR3 sequences, nearly 15% appearing once. In addition, the sample was reused for a study of yellow fever vaccine responses in identical twins.

The sample was CD4+ T cells sorted from blood. All receptors derive from a woman in her late teens or twenties in good health.

The sample holds a few counts of this clonotype. This rearrangement joins TRBV10-3 to TRBJ2-1; weak D call: TRBD2 (6 bases). The CDR3 is 15 residues long. Germline values: CDR1 ENHRY, CDR2 SYGVKD. V lost 4 bases to trimming and J lost 1 base, with 11 bases between them. The CDR3 protein is CAISVTGDSYNEQFF. The CDR3 region has the DNA TGTGCCATCAGTGTTACGGGAGATTCCTACAATGAGCAGTTCTTC.

The chain carries TRBV5-6 and TRBJ2-1; TRBD1 matches at 12 bases. Germline V CDR1 and CDR2: SGHDT, YYEEEE. The CDR3 is made up of 17 amino acids. After removal of 3 bases from V and 1 base from J, the junction contained 5 bases not matched to a gene. CDR3 coding DNA: TGTGCCAGCAGCTCGGGACAGGGGGCACCATCCTACAATGAGCAGTTCTTC. It encodes CASSSGQGAPSYNEQFF.

This clonotype occurred a few times. V usage is TRBV9 and J usage is TRBJ2-3; 8 bases align to TRBD1. The CDR3 length is 17 residues. Losses at the gene ends were 4 bases for V and 2 bases for J; bases not matched to a gene: 12. Per germline, CDR1 SGDLS and CDR2 YYNGEE. The CDR3: CASSPLSGTGITDTQYF. For the CDR3, the DNA is TGTGCCAGCAGCCCGCTCTCCGGGACAGGAATCACAGATACGCAGTATTTT.

V gene TRBV3-1 combines with J gene TRBJ2-7; the match to TRBD2 covers 11 bases. From germline, CDR1 is LGHDT and CDR2 YNNKEL (reference sequence). The CDR3 is made up of 15 amino acids. V lost 0 bases, J lost 8 bases, and 6 bases stayed unmatched. CDR3 sequence: CASSQDGTSGSKQYF. DNA for the CDR3: TGTGCCAGCAGCCAAGATGGAACTAGCGGGAGTAAGCAGTACTTC.

This chain connects TRBV20-1 to TRBJ2-7; the match to TRBD1 covers 9 bases. Germline lookup yields CDR1 DFQATT and CDR2 SNEGSKA (reference sequence). This CDR3 has 16 residues. V lost 6 bases, J lost 4 bases, and 16 bases stayed unmatched. The DNA of the CDR3 is TGCAGTGCCCAGAAACAACATACAGGGGGCCGATACGAGCAGTACTTC. Translated, it gives CSAQKQHTGGRYEQYF.

DNA of the CDR3: TGTGCCAGCAGCCAAGGGGGGCGGGGGAACTCCTACGAGCAGTACTTC. It codes for CASSQGGRGNSYEQYF. The chain combines TRBV3-1 with TRBJ2-7, with D possibly matching TRBD2 (7 bases). The CDR3 totals 16 residues. Germline CDR1 is LGHDT and CDR2 is YNNKEL (reference sequence). V lost 1 base and J 0 bases, leaving 13 bases between the germline ends.

This clonotype appeared a few times. The chain is built from TRBV5-1 and TRBJ2-5, with D unclear. The CDR3 covers 15 residues. Trimming shortened V by 4 bases and J by 0 bases, and 13 bases separated the two germline ends. Germline V gene data show CDR1 as SGHRS and CDR2 as YFSETQ. The CDR3 loop is CASSRQWPNQETQYF. In DNA, the CDR3 is TGCGCCAGCAGCCGTCAGTGGCCGAACCAAGAGACCCAGTACTTC.

This clonotype was picked up a small number of times. V and J are TRBV28 and TRBJ1-4, with 7 bases identical to TRBD1. V shed 4 bases, J shed 6 bases, and the junction held 11 bases outside the gene matches. CDR1 MDHEN and CDR2 SYDVKM come from the germline V gene. The CDR3 contains 16 residues. CDR3 sequence (DNA): TGTGCCAGCAGTTCGCCCAAGGACAGGCTTGATGAAAAACTGTTTTTT. It encodes CASSSPKDRLDEKLFF. Using reference TRBV28 and TRBJ1-4 for the parts outside the CDR3, the full variable domain is DVKVTQSSRYLVKRTGEKVFLECVQDMDHENMFWYRQDPGLGLRLIYFSYDVKMKEKGDIPEGYSVSREKKERFSLILESASTNQTSMYLCASSSPKDRLDEKLFFGSGTQLSVL.

This clonotype was observed at least ten times. This chain joins TRBV6-2 or TRBV6-3 and TRBJ1-1; 9 nucleotides line up with TRBD1. Trimming cost V 6 bases and J 0 bases; bases outside gene matches: 11. Germline loops: CDR1 MNHEY, CDR2 SVGEGT. The CDR3 is 17 residues long. CDR3 protein: CASSLAGTGMLNTEAFF. The CDR3 DNA reads as TGTGCCAGCAGCCTCGCCGGGACAGGGATGCTGAACACTGAAGCTTTCTTT.

This clonotype was picked up a small number of times. V is TRBV15 and J is TRBJ2-3; D gene uncertain. Trimming removed 0 bases from V and 4 bases from J, with 23 bases in between. From germline, CDR1 is LNHNV and CDR2 YYDKDF (reference sequence). This CDR3 is 19 amino acids long. CDR3 in DNA: TGTGCCACCAGCAGAGAGTGGTCGCTACTTATATTGAATTCAGATACGCAGTATTTT. It yields the protein CATSREWSLLILNSDTQYF.

This clonotype was counted a few times. The V and J genes are TRBV7-2 and TRBJ2-1; 8 nucleotides align to TRBD2. CDR3 length: 15 residues. Losses at the gene ends were 0 bases for V and 7 bases for J; bases not matched to a gene: 5. Per the germline V gene, CDR1 is SGHTA and CDR2 is FQGNSA. The CDR3 DNA follows: TGTGCCAGCAGCTTAGCAAGCGGGAGCACGAATGAGCAGTTCTTC. Its translation is CASSLASGSTNEQFF. The variable domain in full, completed from reference TRBV7-2 and TRBJ2-1, reads GAGVSQSPSNKVTEKGKDVELRCDPISGHTALYWYRQSLGQGLEFLIYFQGNSAPDKSGLPSDRFSAERTGGSVSTLTIQRTQQEDSAVYLCASSLASGSTNEQFFGPGTRLTVL.

The chain has TRBV10-3 and TRBJ2-1; tentative D call: TRBD1 (5 bases). With 4 bases removed from V and 4 bases from J, the gap between germline ends came to 17 bases. CDR1 is ENHRY and CDR2 is SYGVKD in the germline V gene. The CDR3 has 16 residues. CDR3 sequence: CAISAPFDSLYNEQFF. CDR3 nucleotide sequence: TGTGCCATCAGTGCCCCCTTCGACAGCCTGTACAATGAGCAGTTCTTC.

This rearrangement joins TRBV7-9 to TRBJ2-3; TRBD2 matches at 8 bases. The CDR3 spans 15 residues. V dropped 4 bases and J dropped 2; count of bases not matched to a gene: 5. Germline V gene data show CDR1 as SEHNR and CDR2 as FQNEAQ (reference sequence). In nucleotides, the CDR3 is TGTGCCAGCAGCTATTCAGCGGGGGCCACAGATACGCAGTATTTT. Translated, it gives CASSYSAGATDTQYF.

This clonotype has more than one count but fewer than ten. V and J are TRBV6-6 and TRBJ2-1; no reliable D call. This CDR3 is built from 11 residues. Germline values: CDR1 MNHNY, CDR2 SVGAGI (reference sequence). Trimming shortened V by 5 bases and J by 10 bases, and 9 bases separated the two germline ends. CDR3 amino acids: CASSHRYEQFF. The CDR3 DNA sequence: TGTGCCAGCAGTCATAGGTACGAGCAGTTCTTC.

This clonotype was found a few times. The genes are TRBV24-1 and TRBJ2-1; 7 bases map to TRBD2. This CDR3 is built from 15 residues. In germline, CDR1 is KGHDR, CDR2 SFDVKD. V lost 6 bases, J lost 0 bases, and 4 bases stayed unmatched. CDR3 nucleotide sequence: TGTGCCACCAGTTCTGGCGGGAGCTCCTACAATGAGCAGTTCTTC. This sequence encodes CATSSGGSSYNEQFF.

The rearrangement joins TRBV7-2 to TRBJ1-2; TRBD1 matches at 7 bases. Trimming removed 5 bases from V and 5 bases from J; junction bases left unmatched: 11. The CDR3 contains 15 residues. CDR1 SGHTA and CDR2 FQGNSA come from the germline V gene. CDR3 DNA: TGTGCCAGCAGCAGCGACAGGGCCGCAAGGTATGGCTACACCTTC. Protein product: CASSSDRAARYGYTF.

The chain recombines TRBV20-1 with TRBJ2-5; D is unresolved. The CDR3 has 13 residues. The germline V gene encodes CDR1 DFQATT and CDR2 SNEGSKA (reference sequence). Deletions cut 0 bases from V and 5 bases from J, with 10 bases between. CDR3 amino acids: CSARDGHGETQYF. CDR3 coding DNA: TGCAGTGCTAGAGATGGTCATGGGGAGACCCAGTACTTC.

This clonotype has just a few counts. V gene TRBV12-3 or TRBV12-4 combines with J gene TRBJ2-2, with D maybe TRBD1 (6 bases). This CDR3 has 15 residues. V lost 5 bases, J lost 7 bases, and 17 bases lay in between. The CDR3 region has the DNA TGTGCCAGCAGTCCTAACCGACAGGTGGGCGGGGAGCTGTTTTTT. The encoded protein is CASSPNRQVGGELFF.

The chain uses TRBV20-1 and TRBJ2-1, with 12 positions matching TRBD2. This CDR3 comprises 14 residues. The V and J ends lost 6 bases and 5 bases, in that order; junction bases with no gene match: 5. Germline V gene data show CDR1 as DFQATT and CDR2 as SNEGSKA (reference sequence). The CDR3 is CSARRTSGDNEQFF. CDR3 in DNA: TGCAGTGCCCGTAGGACTAGCGGGGACAATGAGCAGTTCTTC.

This chain joins TRBV5-6 and TRBJ1-1, with D perhaps matching TRBD1 (6 bases). This CDR3 has 15 amino acids. Germline V gene sequence: CDR1 SGHDT, CDR2 YYEEEE. The V gene lost 5 bases and the J gene lost 6 bases, with 20 bases spanning the gap. CDR3 in DNA: TGTGCCAGCAGACCGACGAACAGGGTTTGGGCTGAAGCTTTCTTT. This codes for CASRPTNRVWAEAFF.